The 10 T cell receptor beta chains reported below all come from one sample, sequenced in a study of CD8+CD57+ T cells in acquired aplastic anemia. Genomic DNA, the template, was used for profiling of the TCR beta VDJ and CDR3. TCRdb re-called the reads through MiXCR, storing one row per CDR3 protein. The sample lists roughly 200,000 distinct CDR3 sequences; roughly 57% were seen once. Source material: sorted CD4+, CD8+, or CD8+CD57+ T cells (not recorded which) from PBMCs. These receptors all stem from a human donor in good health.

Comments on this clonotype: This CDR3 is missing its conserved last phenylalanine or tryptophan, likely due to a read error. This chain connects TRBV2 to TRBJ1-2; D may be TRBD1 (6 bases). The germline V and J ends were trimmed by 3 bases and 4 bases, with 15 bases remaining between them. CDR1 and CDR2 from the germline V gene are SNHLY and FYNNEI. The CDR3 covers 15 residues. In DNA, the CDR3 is TGTGCCAGCAGTGAGGGGGGCCGGGGGATCTATGGCTACACCCTC. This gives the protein CASSEGGRGIYGYTL.

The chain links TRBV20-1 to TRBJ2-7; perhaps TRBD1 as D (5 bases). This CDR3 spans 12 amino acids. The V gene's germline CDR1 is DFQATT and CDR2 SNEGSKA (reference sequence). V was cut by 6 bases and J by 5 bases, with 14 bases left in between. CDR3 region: CSAEPRVNEQYF. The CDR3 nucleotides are TGCAGTGCCGAGCCCAGGGTCAACGAGCAGTACTTC.

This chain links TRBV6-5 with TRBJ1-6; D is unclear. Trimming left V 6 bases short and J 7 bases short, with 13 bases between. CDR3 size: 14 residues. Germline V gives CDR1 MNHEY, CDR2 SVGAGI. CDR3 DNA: TGTGCCAGCAGAACGACGGGAAGGAATTCACCCCTCCACTTT. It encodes CASRTTGRNSPLHF.

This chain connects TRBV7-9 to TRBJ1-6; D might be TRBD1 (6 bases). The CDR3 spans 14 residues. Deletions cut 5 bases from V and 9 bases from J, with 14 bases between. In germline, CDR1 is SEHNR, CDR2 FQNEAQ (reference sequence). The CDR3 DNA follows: TGTGCCAGCAGCCCTACAGGGTGGGCTTCACCCCTCCACTTT. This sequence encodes CASSPTGWASPLHF.

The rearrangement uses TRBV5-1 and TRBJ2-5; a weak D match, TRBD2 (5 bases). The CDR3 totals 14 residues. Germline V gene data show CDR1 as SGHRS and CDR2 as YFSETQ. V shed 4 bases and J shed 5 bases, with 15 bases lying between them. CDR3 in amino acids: CASSLERESETQYF. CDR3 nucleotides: TGCGCCAGCAGCCTTGAGAGGGAAAGCGAGACCCAGTACTTC.

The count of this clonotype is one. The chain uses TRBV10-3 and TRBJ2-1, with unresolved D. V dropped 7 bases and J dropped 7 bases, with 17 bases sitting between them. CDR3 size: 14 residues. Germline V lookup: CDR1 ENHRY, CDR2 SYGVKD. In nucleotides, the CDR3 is TGTGCCATCAAAATTGGCCCAACTGGTAATGAGCAGTTCTTC. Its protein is CAIKIGPTGNEQFF.

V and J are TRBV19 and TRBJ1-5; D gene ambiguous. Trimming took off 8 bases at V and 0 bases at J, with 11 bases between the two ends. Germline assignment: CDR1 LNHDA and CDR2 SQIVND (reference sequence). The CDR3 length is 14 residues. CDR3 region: CASHRPYSNQPQHF. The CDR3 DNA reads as TGTGCCAGTCACAGACCCTATAGCAATCAGCCCCAGCATTTT.

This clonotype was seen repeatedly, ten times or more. The CDR3 sequence is CASSLDRRDIMTDTQYF. The CDR3 nucleotides read TGTGCCAGCAGCTTAGATCGACGGGATATAATGACAGATACGCAGTATTTT. The chain uses TRBV7-9 and TRBJ2-3, with D possibly matching TRBD2 (5 bases). V dropped 1 base and J dropped 3 bases, with 17 bases sitting between them. Germline lookup yields CDR1 SEHNR and CDR2 FQNEAQ (reference sequence). This CDR3 has 17 residues.

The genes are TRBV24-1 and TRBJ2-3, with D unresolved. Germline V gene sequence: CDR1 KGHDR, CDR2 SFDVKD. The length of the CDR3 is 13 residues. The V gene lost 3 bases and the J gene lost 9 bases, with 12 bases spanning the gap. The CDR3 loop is CATSDPPGRTQYF. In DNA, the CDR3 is TGTGCCACCAGTGATCCGCCAGGCAGGACGCAGTATTTT.

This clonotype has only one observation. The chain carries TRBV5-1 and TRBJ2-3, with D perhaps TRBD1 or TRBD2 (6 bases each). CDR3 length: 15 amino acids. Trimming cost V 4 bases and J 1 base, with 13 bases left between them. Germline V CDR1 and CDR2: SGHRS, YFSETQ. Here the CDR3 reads CASSPPRGGTDTQYF. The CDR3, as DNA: TGCGCCAGCAGCCCCCCGAGGGGGGGCACAGATACGCAGTATTTT.